This entry lists 15 T cell receptor beta chains sequenced from one sample in a study of human T cells and chemical hapten exposure. Regarding time point: patch test 3, about 24 weeks after DPC sensitization. Treatment given: therapeutic diphenylcyclopropenone sensitization with weekly scalp DPC. Using its own MiXCR run on the RACE reads, TCRdb lists one record per CDR3 protein. The sample lists about 92,000 distinct CDR3 sequences; roughly a tenth were seen once. The material sequenced was whole blood, taken in connection with sensitization to the hapten diphenylcyclopropenone (DPC). The origin of the receptors is a woman in her 30s with alopecia areata. Some clones in this sample may be carry-over from other donors' samples.

This clonotype showed up many times. V is TRBV11-2 and J is TRBJ1-1, with a tentative D call TRBD1 (6 bases). The CDR3 has 15 amino acids. V gave up 3 bases and J gave up 3 bases, with 14 bases separating them. From germline, CDR1 is SGHAT and CDR2 FQNNGV. The CDR3 loop reads CASSLGRSGDTEAFF. The CDR3 coding sequence is TGTGCCAGCAGCTTGGGCCGATCAGGGGACACTGAAGCTTTCTTT.

This clonotype occurred a few times. The chain combines TRBV28 with TRBJ2-7; 13 bases agree with TRBD2. The CDR3 runs to 17 residues. V shed 5 bases, J shed 6 bases, and the junction held 13 bases outside the gene matches. The germline CDR1 and CDR2 sequences are MDHEN and SYDVKM. In nucleotides, the CDR3 is TGTGCCAGCAGTCCAAACAAAGGACTAGCGGGAGCGGGCGAGCAGTACTTC. It encodes CASSPNKGLAGAGEQYF.

The chain recombines TRBV18 with TRBJ2-7; 7 bases align to TRBD1. Germline trimming cut 6 bases from V and 0 bases from J; bases unmatched to any gene: 11. Germline V gene data show CDR1 as KGHSH and CDR2 as LQKENI. CDR3 length: 16 amino acids. CDR3 nucleotides: TGTGCCAGCTCGCCGACCGGGACAGACAGCTCCTACGAGCAGTACGTC. It encodes CASSPTGTDSSYEQYV.

As for this clonotype: Mismatch with germline at one junction end may stem from a read error. The rearrangement links TRBV2 to TRBJ2-7; 15 bases fit TRBD2. Germline assignment: CDR1 SNHLY and CDR2 FYNNEI. There are 15 residues in the CDR3. CDR3 in amino acids: CASRPGLAGGPVPHF. DNA of the CDR3: TGTGCCAGCAGGCCGGGACTAGCGGGAGGCCCCGTACCCCACTTC.

This clonotype was seen a few times. This chain uses TRBV21-1 with TRBJ2-3; the tabulated D call, TRBD2, remains unverified against the DNA. TRBV21-1 is marked as a pseudogene. There are 17 residues in the CDR3. The CDR3: CASSNLRGSGRIHTQYF. CDR3 DNA: TGTGCCAGCAGTAACCTAAGGGGTAGCGGGAGGATACATACGCAGTATTTT.

This clonotype has a handful of counts. This rearrangement joins TRBV12-3 or TRBV12-4 to TRBJ2-7; the match to TRBD2 covers 8 bases. The CDR3 has 13 residues. The CDR3 loop reads CTSSLAGSAVQYV. The DNA of the CDR3 is TGTACCAGCAGTTTAGCGGGGTCCGCAGTACAGTACGTC.

The chain links TRBV20-1 to TRBJ2-5; tentative D call: TRBD1 (5 bases). Germline CDR1 and CDR2: DFQATT and SNEGSKA (reference sequence). CDR3 length: 15 amino acids. V was pared by 0 bases and J by 4 bases, with 15 bases between. CDR3 nucleotides: TGCAGTGCTAGAGATCAGTTAAGGGGCGGAGAGACCCAGTACTTC. Its protein is CSARDQLRGGETQYF.

This clonotype was observed a handful of times. This rearrangement joins TRBV18 to TRBJ1-1, with D maybe TRBD1 (5 bases). From germline, CDR1 is KGHSH and CDR2 LQKENI. Trimming removed 4 bases at V and 5 bases at J, with 17 bases between. The CDR3 runs 15 residues. The CDR3 spells CASSRLTRGETEAFF. CDR3 nucleotide sequence: TGTGCCAGCTCACGACTGACACGGGGGGAGACTGAAGCTTTCTTT.

The chain uses TRBV5-1 and TRBJ1-6; D gene unclear. Germline V CDR1 and CDR2: SGHRS, YFSETQ. CDR3 length: 14 amino acids. V was pared by 0 bases and J by 10 bases, with 11 bases between. The CDR3 reads CASSLGAVTSPLHF. The CDR3 DNA is TGCGCCAGCAGCTTGGGGGCAGTAACCTCACCCCTCCACTTT.

This clonotype was seen many times. The J gene is TRBJ2-5, the V gene TRBV12-3 or TRBV12-4, with D perhaps being TRBD1 or TRBD2 (6 bases each). There are 14 residues in the CDR3. V gave up 6 bases and J gave up 5 bases, with 16 bases separating them. The CDR3 DNA is TGTGCCAGCAGCGCCGGGGGCAGAAGGGAGACCCAGTACTTC. Translated: CASSAGGRRETQYF.

In the case of this clonotype: Being one base from a much bigger clone, this may be a read error. CDR3 sequence reads: CSASRLGANYGYSF. In DNA form, the CDR3 reads TGCAGTGCTTCACGACTTGGGGCTAACTATGGCTACTCCTTC. The chain recombines TRBV20-1 with TRBJ1-2; a weak D match, TRBD1 (5 bases). This CDR3 region has 14 residues. Germline values: CDR1 DFQATT, CDR2 SNEGSKA (reference sequence).

This clonotype occurred a few times. V gene TRBV29-1 combines with J gene TRBJ1-1; D is possibly TRBD1 (5 bases). The V end was cut by 3 bases, the J end by 0 bases, with 8 bases between. CDR1 is SQVTM and CDR2 is ANQGSEA in the germline V gene. There are 13 residues in the CDR3. CDR3 in amino acids: CSVEPGLNTEAFF. DNA for the CDR3: TGCAGCGTTGAGCCAGGGTTGAACACTGAAGCTTTCTTT.

The rearrangement uses TRBV29-1 and TRBJ2-3; TRBD1 or TRBD2 may be the D gene (5 bases each). From germline, CDR1 is SQVTM and CDR2 ANQGSEA. This CDR3 has 14 residues. V gave up 7 bases and J gave up 2 bases, with 16 bases separating them. CDR3 sequence reads: CSALGTWVTDTQYF. DNA of the CDR3: TGCAGCGCCCTGGGGACCTGGGTCACAGATACGCAGTATTTT.

This clonotype was seen many times. As DNA, the CDR3 is TGTGCCAGCAGTGCGGCCAGGGGGCCCTATAGCAATCAGCCCCAGCATTTT. It codes for CASSAARGPYSNQPQHF. The chain links TRBV27 to TRBJ1-5; 8 positions match TRBD1. The length of the CDR3 is 17 residues. Germline V gives CDR1 MNHEY, CDR2 SMNVEV (reference sequence). Trimming took 5 bases from V and 0 from J; bases not matched to a gene: 9.

The sample holds many counts of this clonotype. The CDR3 region has the DNA TGCAGCGTTCGGACAGGGTGGTCCGGGGAGCTGTTTTTT. It yields the protein CSVRTGWSGELFF. The V call is TRBV29-1, the J call TRBJ2-2; 8 bases are shared with TRBD1. There are 13 residues in the CDR3. Germline values: CDR1 SQVTM, CDR2 ANQGSEA. V gave up 5 bases and J gave up 6 bases; unmatched junction bases: 5.